One T cell receptor (beta chain) is described in this entry. Original data processing: Reference gene primer amplification gave nucleated cell count estimates. The table came from immunoSEQ multiplex PCR; TCRdb's copy has only in-frame clones and leaves some out. D and trimming were read from the DNA, whereas the V and J calls and clone size are those reported in that table. This sample has around 160,000 clones, with roughly four fifths found just once. The data were taken from a study of blood T cell repertoires in COVID-19. Across the study: COVID-19 samples from acute and convalescent phases originated in the United States, Italy and Spain.

Germline values: CDR1 MGHRA, CDR2 YSYEKL. This CDR3 comprises 14 residues. Unmatched junction bases numbered 8, after V lost 5 bases and J lost 5 bases. The chain has TRBV4-1 and TRBJ1-1; 7 positions match TRBD1. The material sequenced was peripheral blood. This TCR was sampled from a human donor with acute or convalescent COVID-19. The donor label of this sample is uncertain. The CDR3 sequence is CASSSRQGGTEAFF. The DNA for the CDR3 is TGCGCCAGCAGCTCTCGACAGGGCGGAACTGAAGCTTTCTTT.